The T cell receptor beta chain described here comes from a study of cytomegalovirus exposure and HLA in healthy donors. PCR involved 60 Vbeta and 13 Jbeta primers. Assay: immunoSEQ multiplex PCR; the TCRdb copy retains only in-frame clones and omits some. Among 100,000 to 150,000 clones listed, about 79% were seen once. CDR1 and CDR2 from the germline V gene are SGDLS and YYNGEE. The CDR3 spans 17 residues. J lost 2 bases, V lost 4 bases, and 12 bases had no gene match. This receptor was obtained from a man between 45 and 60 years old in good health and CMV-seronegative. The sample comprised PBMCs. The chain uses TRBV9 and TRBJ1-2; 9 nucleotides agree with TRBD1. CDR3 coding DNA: TGTGCCAGCAGCAAAGGCGGGGTACAGGGGGCAAACTATGGCTACACCTTC. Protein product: CASSKGGVQGANYGYTF.